The 13 T cell receptor beta chains presented below share a single source sample, sequenced in a study of beta chain features in type 1 diabetes. The investigators reverse transcribed all of the isolated RNA, so they sequenced expressed TCRB transcripts. Assay: immunoSEQ multiplex PCR; the TCRdb copy retains only in-frame clones and omits some. The repertoire holds roughly 380,000 clones, with 15% to 20% as singletons. The specimen sequenced was naive CD4+ T cells from blood. The receptors originated from a young woman in good health.

For the CDR3, the DNA is TGCGCCAGCAGCAACCGGGGCGGGAGTATGCTCGAGCAGTACTTC. Its protein product is CASSNRGGSMLEQYF. The chain combines TRBV4-1 with TRBJ2-7, with 7 bases aligning to TRBD2. Looked up from germline, CDR1 is MGHRA and CDR2 is YSYEKL. The V gene end was trimmed by 5 bases and the J gene end by 6 bases; junction bases not matched to a gene: 13. This CDR3 contains 15 residues.

The chain couples TRBV11-1 to TRBJ2-1; the match to TRBD2 covers 7 bases. CDR3 length: 16 residues. Germline V lookup: CDR1 SGHAT, CDR2 FQDESV (reference sequence). V dropped 1 base and J dropped 8; count of bases not matched to a gene: 11. CDR3 sequence: CASSLEPSGAWDEQFF. The CDR3 DNA follows: TGTGCCAGCAGCTTAGAGCCAAGCGGGGCCTGGGATGAGCAGTTCTTC.

The rearrangement uses TRBV5-1 and TRBJ1-1; D perhaps matches TRBD1 (5 bases). This CDR3 spans 13 amino acids. The V and J ends lost 7 bases and 4 bases respectively, with 14 bases between them. Germline values: CDR1 SGHRS, CDR2 YFSETQ. The CDR3: CASGRDLVTEAFF. CDR3 coding DNA: TGCGCCAGCGGCCGGGACTTGGTCACTGAAGCTTTCTTT.

The table lists this clone with a few counts. The chain combines TRBV9 with TRBJ2-1, with 11 bases fitting TRBD2. CDR3 length: 14 amino acids. After removal of 2 bases from V and 9 bases from J, the junction contained 4 bases not matched to a gene. Per the germline V gene, CDR1 is SGDLS and CDR2 is YYNGEE. CDR3 sequence reads: CASSVSGRALEQFF. The CDR3 DNA is TGTGCCAGCAGCGTTAGCGGGAGGGCCCTTGAGCAGTTCTTC.

This clone was counted only a few times. Different DNA sequences within this sample yield the same CDR3. V usage is TRBV15 and J usage is TRBJ2-5; TRBD1 matches 10 bases. The CDR3 totals 15 residues. Trimming took 0 bases from V and 5 from J; bases not matched to a gene: 3. The germline V gene encodes CDR1 LNHNV and CDR2 YYDKDF (reference sequence). The chain's CDR3 is CATSRDRDRGETQYF. As DNA, the CDR3 is TGTGCCACCAGCAGAGATCGGGACAGGGGCGAGACCCAGTACTTC.

This chain uses TRBV5-1 with TRBJ2-7; tentative D call: TRBD2 (7 bases). Deletions cut 1 base from V and 1 base from J, with 15 bases between. The CDR3 is 16 residues long. The germline CDR1 and CDR2 sequences are SGHRS and YFSETQ. CDR3 nucleotide sequence: TGCGCCAGCAGCTTGAGGGGGGGCCCGCGATCCTACGAGCAGTACTTC. Translating it yields CASSLRGGPRSYEQYF.

The V and J genes are TRBV7-9 and TRBJ1-5; D is possibly TRBD1 (5 bases). CDR1 and CDR2 (germline): SEHNR, FQNEAQ (reference sequence). This CDR3 has 15 amino acids. Trimming removed 4 bases at V and 11 bases at J, with 21 bases between. In DNA, the CDR3 is TGTGCCAGCAGCTCCGACGTGGGGGGGGGAATGGCCCAGCATTTT. As protein: CASSSDVGGGMAQHF.

The rearrangement uses TRBV30 and TRBJ2-2; D is perhaps TRBD1 (6 bases). This CDR3 comprises 16 residues. Per germline, CDR1 GTSNPN and CDR2 SVGIG (reference sequence). With 4 bases removed from V and 1 base from J, the gap between germline ends came to 16 bases. CDR3 loop: CAWTGRDKGNTGELFF. The CDR3 DNA sequence: TGTGCCTGGACCGGCCGGGACAAGGGGAACACCGGGGAGCTGTTTTTT. Full variable domain (remainder filled in from reference TRBV30 and TRBJ2-2): SQTIHQWPATLVQPVGSPLSLECTVEGTSNPNLYWYRQAAGRGLQLLFYSVGIGQISSEVPQNLSASRPQDRQFILSSKKLLLSDSGFYLCAWTGRDKGNTGELFFGEGSRLTVL.

This sequence joins TRBV7-2 and TRBJ2-3; no reliable D call. Germline CDR1 reads SGHTA; CDR2 reads FQGNSA. Between the trimmed V and J ends, which lost 0 bases and 2 bases, there was a span of 6 bases. The CDR3 is 14 amino acids. CDR3 loop: CASSLAVATDTQYF. For the CDR3, the DNA is TGTGCCAGCAGCTTAGCCGTAGCCACAGATACGCAGTATTTT.

CDR3 in DNA: TGTGCCAGCAGGTACCGGGACACGGGGACCTACGAGCAGTACTTC. This sequence encodes CASRYRDTGTYEQYF. V and J are TRBV6-5 and TRBJ2-7, with a possible D match to TRBD1 (6 bases). There are 15 residues in the CDR3. CDR1 is MNHEY and CDR2 is SVGAGI in the germline V gene. The V gene lost 6 bases and the J gene lost 2 bases, with 17 bases spanning the gap.

This rearrangement joins TRBV5-5 to TRBJ1-2; 7 nucleotides match TRBD1. CDR3 length: 14 amino acids. V gave up 2 bases and J gave up 8 bases; unmatched junction bases: 9. In germline, CDR1 is SGHKS, CDR2 YYEKEE (reference sequence). CDR3 sequence reads: CASSFTGTVEGYTF. DNA of the CDR3: TGTGCCAGCAGCTTCACCGGGACAGTCGAGGGCTACACCTTC.

The table lists this clone with a few counts. The chain carries TRBV30 and TRBJ1-1, with D possibly matching TRBD1 (5 bases). V lost 3 bases and J lost 1, with 12 bases in between. Looked up from germline, CDR1 is GTSNPN and CDR2 is SVGIG (reference sequence). The CDR3 sequence is 14 residues long. The CDR3 here is CAWSGGFGNTEAFF. In DNA form, the CDR3 reads TGTGCCTGGAGCGGGGGTTTCGGGAACACTGAAGCTTTCTTT.

This clone occurred a few times. Other nucleotide sequences in the sample specify the same CDR3. This sequence joins TRBV5-1 and TRBJ1-2, with 7 bases aligning to TRBD1. Per germline, CDR1 SGHRS and CDR2 YFSETQ. V was clipped by 4 bases and J by 2 bases; unmatched bases: 2. The CDR3 loop spans 13 amino acids. The CDR3 loop reads CASSPQGNYGYTF. The CDR3 DNA follows: TGCGCCAGCAGCCCACAGGGGAACTATGGCTACACCTTC.